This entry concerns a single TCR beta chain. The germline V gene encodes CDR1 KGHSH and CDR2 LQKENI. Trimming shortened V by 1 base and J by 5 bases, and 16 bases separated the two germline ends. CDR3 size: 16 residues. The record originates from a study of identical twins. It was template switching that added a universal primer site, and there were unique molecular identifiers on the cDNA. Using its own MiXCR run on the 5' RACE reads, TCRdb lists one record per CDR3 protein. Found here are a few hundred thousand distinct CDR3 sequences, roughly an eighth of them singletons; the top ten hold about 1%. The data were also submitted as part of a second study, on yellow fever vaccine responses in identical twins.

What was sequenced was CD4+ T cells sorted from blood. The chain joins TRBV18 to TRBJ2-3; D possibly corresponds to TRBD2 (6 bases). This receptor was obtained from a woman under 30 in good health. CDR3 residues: CASSPLPGTLGDTQYF. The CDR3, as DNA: TGTGCCAGCTCACCACTCCCGGGGACTCTTGGAGATACGCAGTATTTT.